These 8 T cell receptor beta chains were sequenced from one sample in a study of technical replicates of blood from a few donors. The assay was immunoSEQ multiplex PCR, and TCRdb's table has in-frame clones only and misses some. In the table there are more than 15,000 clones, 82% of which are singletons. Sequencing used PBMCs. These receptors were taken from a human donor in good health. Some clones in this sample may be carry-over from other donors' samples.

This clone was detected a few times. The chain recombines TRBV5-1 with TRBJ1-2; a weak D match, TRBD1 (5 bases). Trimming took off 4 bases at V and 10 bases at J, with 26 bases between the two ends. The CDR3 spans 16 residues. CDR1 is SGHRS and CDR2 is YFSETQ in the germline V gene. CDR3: CASSNPSAGQEVVYTF. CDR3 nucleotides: TGCGCCAGCAGCAACCCTTCGGCAGGGCAGGAAGTCGTCTACACCTTC.

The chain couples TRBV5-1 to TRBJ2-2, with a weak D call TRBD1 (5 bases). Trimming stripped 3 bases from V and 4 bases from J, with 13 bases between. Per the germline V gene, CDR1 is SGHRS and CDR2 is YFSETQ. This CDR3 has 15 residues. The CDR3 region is CASSWSQGGTGELFF. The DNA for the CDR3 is TGCGCCAGCAGCTGGTCCCAGGGCGGCACCGGGGAGCTGTTTTTT.

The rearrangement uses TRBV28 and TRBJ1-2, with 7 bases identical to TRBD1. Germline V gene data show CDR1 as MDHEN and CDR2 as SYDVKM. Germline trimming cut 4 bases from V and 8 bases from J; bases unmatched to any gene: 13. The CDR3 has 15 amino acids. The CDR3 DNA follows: TGTGCCAGCAGTTCCGGCGCCGACAGGGTAGGGGGCTACACCTTC. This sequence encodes CASSSGADRVGGYTF.

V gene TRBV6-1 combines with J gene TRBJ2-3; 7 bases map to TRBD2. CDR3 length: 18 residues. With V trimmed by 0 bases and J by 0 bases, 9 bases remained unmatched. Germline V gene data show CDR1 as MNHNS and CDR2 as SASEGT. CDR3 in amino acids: CASSEAMASGASTDTQYF. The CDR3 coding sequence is TGTGCCAGCAGTGAAGCGATGGCTAGCGGTGCTAGCACAGATACGCAGTATTTT.

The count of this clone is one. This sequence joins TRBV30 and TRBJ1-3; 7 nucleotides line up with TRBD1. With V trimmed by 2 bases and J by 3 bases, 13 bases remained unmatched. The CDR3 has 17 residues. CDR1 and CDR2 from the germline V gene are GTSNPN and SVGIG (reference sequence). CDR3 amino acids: CAWSFGSQGMLGNTIYF. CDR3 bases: TGTGCCTGGAGTTTTGGGTCACAGGGGATGCTTGGAAACACCATATATTTT.

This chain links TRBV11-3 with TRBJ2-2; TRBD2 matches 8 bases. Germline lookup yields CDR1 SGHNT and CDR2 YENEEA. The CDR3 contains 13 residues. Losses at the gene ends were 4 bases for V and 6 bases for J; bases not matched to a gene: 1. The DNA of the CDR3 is TGTGCCAGCAGCTCGCGGGGGGCCGGGGAGCTGTTTTTT. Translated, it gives CASSSRGAGELFF.

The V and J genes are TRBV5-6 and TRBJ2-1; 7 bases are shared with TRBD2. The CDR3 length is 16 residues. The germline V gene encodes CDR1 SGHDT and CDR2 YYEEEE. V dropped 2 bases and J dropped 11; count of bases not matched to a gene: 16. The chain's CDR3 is CASSFLRESFSGKQFF. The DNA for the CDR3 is TGTGCCAGCAGCTTTTTACGGGAGAGCTTCAGCGGGAAGCAGTTCTTC.

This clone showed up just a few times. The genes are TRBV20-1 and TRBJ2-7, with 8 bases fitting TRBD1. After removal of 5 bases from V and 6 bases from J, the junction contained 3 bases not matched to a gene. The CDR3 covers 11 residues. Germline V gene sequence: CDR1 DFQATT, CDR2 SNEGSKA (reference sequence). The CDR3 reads CSAGQGREQYF. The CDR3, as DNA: TGCAGTGCTGGACAGGGTCGCGAGCAGTACTTC.